Sequencing of this T cell receptor (beta chain) was carried out in a study of blood T cell repertoires in COVID-19. Study-wide context: Material from acute and convalescent COVID-19 was sourced from the United States, Italy and Spain.

The germline V gene has CDR1 SNHLY and CDR2 FYNNEI. Between the trimmed V and J ends, which lost 6 bases and 8 bases, there was a span of 17 bases. The CDR3 runs to 14 residues. The Seattle site enrolled patients during active infection and followed them longitudinally. In the original analysis: Reference gene primer amplification gave nucleated cell count estimates. Method: immunoSEQ multiplex PCR; TCRdb's copy keeps in-frame clones and lacks some. From that table come the V and J calls and clone size; the DNA was used to work out D and trimming. Here the sample spans around 160,000 clones, more than 80% being singletons.

The receptor was derived from an older woman with COVID-19, enrolled during active disease. The sequenced material came from peripheral blood. J is TRBJ2-1 and V is TRBV2; weak D call: TRBD1 (6 bases). CDR3 protein: CASRTDSLLYEQFF. The CDR3 nucleotides are TGTGCCAGCAGGACGGACAGCCTTTTGTATGAGCAGTTCTTC.